Sequencing of this TCR beta chain was carried out in a study of blood T cells in healthy people across ages. The germline V gene encodes CDR1 SGHKS and CDR2 YYEKEE (reference sequence). V dropped 7 bases and J dropped 4 bases, with 20 bases sitting between them. The CDR3 runs 15 residues. A second PCR of 7 to 11 cycles used a sample-barcoded 5' primer and a J-beta primer mix. TCRdb processed the 5' RACE reads anew with MiXCR; each CDR3 protein has one entry. The sample holds about 680,000 distinct CDR3 sequences, around 45% seen once. V and J are TRBV5-5 and TRBJ1-1; D is perhaps TRBD1 (5 bases). Sequenced sample: blood. This TCR derives from a woman aged 55-69 years in good health. In DNA form, the CDR3 reads TGTGCCAGCCACTCTCAGAGGGACCGATTCACTGAAGCTTTCTTT. It translates to CASHSQRDRFTEAFF.